The sequence of this TCR beta chain was determined in a study of cytomegalovirus exposure and HLA in healthy donors. Study-wide findings and caveats: DRB1 showed the most TCR associations and HLA-C the fewest in a later analysis, as rates varied by HLA locus.

Per germline, CDR1 GTSNPN and CDR2 SVGIG (reference sequence). The V gene end was trimmed by 1 base and the J gene end by 0 bases; junction bases not matched to a gene: 3. The CDR3 runs to 16 residues. Primers included in the PCR were 60 Vbeta and 13 Jbeta primers. The protocol was immunoSEQ multiplex PCR, while the TCRdb copy is restricted to in-frame clones and leaves out a portion. The sample consists of about 87,000 clones, just under 80% of them appearing once. Concerning this clone itself: Its antigen is not known.

This chain joins TRBV30 and TRBJ2-6, with 7 bases fitting TRBD1. The specimen sequenced was PBMCs. This sequence was found in a woman between 40 and 50 years old in good health and CMV-seronegative. The CDR3 DNA is TGTGCCTGGAGTGATTACAGGGGCTCTGGGGCCAACGTCCTGACTTTC. Residues: CAWSDYRGSGANVLTF.